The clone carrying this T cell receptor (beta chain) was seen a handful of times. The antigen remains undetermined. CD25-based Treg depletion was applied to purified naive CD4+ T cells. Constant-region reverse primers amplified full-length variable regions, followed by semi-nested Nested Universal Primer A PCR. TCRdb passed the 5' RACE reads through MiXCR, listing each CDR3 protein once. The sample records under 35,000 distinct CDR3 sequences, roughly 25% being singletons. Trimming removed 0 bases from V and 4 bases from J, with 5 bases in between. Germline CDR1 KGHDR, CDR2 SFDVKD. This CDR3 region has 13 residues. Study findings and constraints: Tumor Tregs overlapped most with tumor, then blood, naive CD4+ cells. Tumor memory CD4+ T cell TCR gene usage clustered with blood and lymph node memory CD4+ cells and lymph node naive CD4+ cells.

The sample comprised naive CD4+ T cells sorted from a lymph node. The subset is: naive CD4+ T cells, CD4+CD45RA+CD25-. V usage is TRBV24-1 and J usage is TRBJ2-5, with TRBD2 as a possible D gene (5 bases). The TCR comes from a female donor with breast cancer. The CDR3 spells CATSDLSGETQYF. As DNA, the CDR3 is TGTGCCACCAGTGATTTGAGCGGAGAGACCCAGTACTTC.